This is a list of T cell receptor beta chains from one sample in a study of OX40 agonist ivuxolimab in advanced cancers. The method was immunoSEQ multiplex PCR; TCRdb's version includes in-frame clones alone and lacks a portion of them. The sample includes tens of thousands of clones, approximately 91% of them seen just once. The sequences come from CD4+ or CD8+ T cells sorted from blood, collected in a trial of the OX40 agonist ivuxolimab. These receptors came from an adult with an advanced solid tumor such as melanoma, head and neck, liver or kidney cancer. Each CDR3 is given with its conserved first and last residue. A D gene is named only where the DNA matches it firmly. Where a row states a size, it is once, few, many or the class of an expanded clone; other rows omit it.

D gene | J gene | clone size | V gene | CDR3 DNA | CDR3 protein
- | TRBJ1-2 | - | TRBV7-3 | TGTGCCAGCAGCTTACCATCACCTGGGGATGGCTACACCTTC | CASSLPSPGDGYTF
- | TRBJ2-1 | - | TRBV4-2 | TGTGCCAGCAGCCATCCACCGGCGGGCGGGGACTACAATGAGCAGTTCTTC | CASSHPPAGGDYNEQFF
- | TRBJ1-3 | - | TRBV2 | TGTGCCAGCAGTGCGCAGGTGGCCACCATATATTTT | CASSAQVATIYF
- | TRBJ1-2 | - | TRBV7-9 | TGTGCCAGCAGCCGGGTCCAAAACTATGGCTACACCTTC | CASSRVQNYGYTF
- | TRBJ2-3 | - | TRBV14 | TGTGCCAGCAGCCAGGGGCTAACTGGCACAGATACGCAGTATTTT | CASSQGLTGTDTQYF
- | TRBJ2-4 | - | TRBV5-6 | TGTGCCAGCAGCTTACCCACTAGGGAAGAAAACATTCAGTACTTC | CASSLPTREENIQYF
TRBD2 | TRBJ2-3 | - | TRBV10-2 | TGCGCCAGCAGTTTGACTAGCGGGGGCACAGATACGCAGTATTTT | CASSLTSGGTDTQYF
- | TRBJ2-3 | - | TRBV6-5 | TGTGCCAGCCGGATTGGGGTGACAGATACGCAGTATTTT | CASRIGVTDTQYF
- | TRBJ2-1 | - | TRBV6-5 | TGTGCCAGCAGTTACGATACGGGAGTGGCCTACAATGAGCAGTTCTTC | CASSYDTGVAYNEQFF
- | TRBJ2-1 | - | TRBV30 | TGTGCCTGGGGTTGGGGACTGTATGAGCAGTTCTTC | CAWGWGLYEQFF
- | TRBJ1-2 | - | TRBV27 | TGTGCCTCCAGGAAGGGGCTTGGCTACACCTTC | CASRKGLGYTF
- | TRBJ1-1 | - | TRBV6-6 | TGTGCCAGCAGTTACGCGGAGCTTGAAGCTTTCTTT | CASSYAELEAFF
- | TRBJ2-1 | - | TRBV6-5 | TGTGCCAGCAGCCAAACAGGGGAGGGTTGGGATGAGCAGTTCTTC | CASSQTGEGWDEQFF
- | TRBJ1-1 | - | TRBV5-1 | TGCGCCAGCAGCTTGGCCATGTGGGGCACTGAAGCTTTCTTT | CASSLAMWGTEAFF
- | TRBJ1-1 | - | TRBV2 | TGTGCCAGTCGTCAGCTCATGAACACTGAAGCTTTCTTT | CASRQLMNTEAFF
- | TRBJ2-5 | - | TRBV15 | TGTGCCACCAGCAAGGAGGGGCTAGGGGAGACCCAGTACTTC | CATSKEGLGETQYF
- | TRBJ2-7 | - | TRBV11-2 | TGTGCCAGCAGCTTAGGCCGGATCTACGAGCAGTACTTC | CASSLGRIYEQYF
- | TRBJ1-5 | - | TRBV5-6 | TGTGCCAGCAGCCAAGGGTGGGGCGATAGCAATCAGCCCCAGCATTTT | CASSQGWGDSNQPQHF
- | TRBJ1-4 | - | TRBV7-9 | TGTGCCAGCAGCCCCTCGAGTTTGGAAAAACTGTTTTTT | CASSPSSLEKLFF
TRBD2 | TRBJ2-7 | - | TRBV27 | TGTGCCAGCAGTTTAGCGGGGGGTGTGAGTGAGCAGTACTTC | CASSLAGGVSEQYF
- | TRBJ1-3 | - | TRBV7-6 | TGTGCCAGCAGCAGGATCTCTGGAAACACCATATATTTT | CASSRISGNTIYF
- | TRBJ1-1 | - | TRBV7-2 | TGTGCCAGCAGCTTATACGAAGGGGGAAACACTGAAGCTTTCTTT | CASSLYEGGNTEAFF
- | TRBJ2-2 | few | TRBV10-2 | TGCGCCAGCAGTGAGAGGTCTACCGGGGAGCTGTTTTTT | CASSERSTGELFF
TRBD1 | TRBJ1-1 | - | TRBV5-1 | TGCGCCAGCAGCACGGGGACAGGGGAGAACACTGAAGCTTTCTTT | CASSTGTGENTEAFF
TRBD1 | TRBJ1-3 | - | TRBV6-6 | TGTGCCAGCAGTTACTCCGGGACAGGGATCGGAAACACCATATATTTT | CASSYSGTGIGNTIYF
- | TRBJ2-1 | - | TRBV4-1 | TGCGCCAGCAGCCAAAACCCGACCAGCTACGGTGCCTACAATGAGCAGTTCTTC | CASSQNPTSYGAYNEQFF
- | TRBJ2-1 | - | TRBV5-6 | TGTGCCAGCAGCTTGCTTGAGAATGAGCAGTTCTTC | CASSLLENEQFF
- | TRBJ2-1 | - | TRBV7-9 | TGTGCCAGCAGCTCTAGTGTCCATGAGCAGTTCTTC | CASSSSVHEQFF